A single sample gave rise to the 20 T cell receptor beta chains below, sequenced in a study of cytomegalovirus exposure and HLA in healthy donors. PCR was performed using 60 Vbeta and 13 Jbeta primers. Measured with immunoSEQ multiplex PCR; TCRdb has only the in-frame clones, and not every one. This sample's clone table lists 120,000 to 150,000 clones. Sequenced input: PBMCs. These receptors were obtained from a woman between 50 and 59 years old in good health and CMV-seronegative.

The rearrangement uses TRBV9 and TRBJ2-1, with D perhaps matching TRBD1 (6 bases). The length of the CDR3 is 16 residues. Trimming took 4 bases from V and 2 from J, leaving 16 bases between them. Germline V gene sequence: CDR1 SGDLS, CDR2 YYNGEE. In DNA, the CDR3 is TGTGCCAGCAGCCTCCCGCGAGCAGGGGCCTACAATGAGCAGTTCTTC. Its protein product is CASSLPRAGAYNEQFF.

The rearrangement links TRBV4-3 to TRBJ1-4; TRBD1 aligns across 8 bases. Per germline, CDR1 LGHNA and CDR2 YSLEER. This CDR3 is 14 amino acids long. With V trimmed by 5 bases and J by 2 bases, 1 base remained unmatched. CDR3 residues: CASSWDRTNEKLFF. In nucleotides, the CDR3 is TGCGCCAGCAGCTGGGACAGGACTAATGAAAAACTGTTTTTT.

This rearrangement joins TRBV5-1 to TRBJ2-3, with a tentative D call TRBD2 (5 bases). The CDR3 length is 15 residues. CDR1 and CDR2 from the germline V gene are SGHRS and YFSETQ. Trimming removed 7 bases from V and 0 bases from J, with 15 bases in between. The CDR3 DNA follows: TGCGCCAGCTCTCCCCGGGGAGTCAGCACAGATACGCAGTATTTT. Translation: CASSPRGVSTDTQYF.

The chain uses TRBV2 and TRBJ1-5; 7 positions agree with TRBD1. The CDR3 loop spans 14 amino acids. The germline V gene encodes CDR1 SNHLY and CDR2 FYNNEI. The V and J ends lost 8 bases and 3 bases, in that order; junction bases with no gene match: 7. Written as DNA, the CDR3 is TGTGCCAGCGGCGACAGGGAGCTCAATCAGCCCCAGCATTTT. Translating gives CASGDRELNQPQHF.

The chain links TRBV7-9 to TRBJ2-7, with 13 bases that match TRBD2. Per germline, CDR1 SEHNR and CDR2 FQNEAQ (reference sequence). After removal of 7 bases from V and 1 base from J, the junction contained 4 bases not matched to a gene. The CDR3 covers 15 residues. Here the CDR3 DNA reads TGTGCCAGCACCGGGACTAGCGGGGTGTCCTACGAGCAGTACTTC. Translating gives CASTGTSGVSYEQYF.

V and J are TRBV7-3 and TRBJ2-1, with D possibly matching TRBD1 (6 bases). This CDR3 is 12 amino acids long. Trimming took off 5 bases at V and 6 bases at J, with 8 bases between the two ends. Germline V gene sequence: CDR1 SGHTA, CDR2 FQGTGA. The CDR3 coding sequence is TGTGCCAGCAGCCTACAGGGCAATGAGCAGTTCTTC. It encodes CASSLQGNEQFF.

V and J are TRBV5-1 and TRBJ1-6; D gene unclear. The CDR3 is 13 amino acids. Between the trimmed V and J ends, which lost 4 bases and 7 bases, there was a span of 9 bases. The germline gives CDR1 SGHRS, CDR2 YFSETQ. In DNA form, the CDR3 reads TGCGCCAGCAGCCGTGAGACAAATTCACCCCTCCACTTT. It encodes CASSRETNSPLHF. Together with reference TRBV5-1 and TRBJ1-6, the CDR3 gives the full variable domain: KAGVTQTPRYLIKTRGQQVTLSCSPISGHRSVSWYQQTPGQGLQFLFEYFSETQRNKGNFPGRFSGRQFSNSRSEMNVSTLELGDSALYLCASSRETNSPLHFGNGTRLTVT.

CDR3 region: CASSPSNTRVRISYTF. The DNA of the CDR3 is TGTGCCAGCAGCCCTAGTAATACGCGGGTGCGCATTAGCTACACCTTC. This chain uses TRBV7-9 with TRBJ1-2; D is undetermined. V lost 5 bases and J lost 9, with 25 bases in between. Germline CDR1 SEHNR, CDR2 FQNEAQ (reference sequence). This CDR3 spans 16 amino acids.

The chain joins TRBV27 to TRBJ2-2; possible D gene TRBD1, 5 bases. The CDR3 has 15 residues. V was pared by 8 bases and J by 3 bases, with 16 bases between. Germline CDR1 reads MNHEY; CDR2 reads SMNVEV (reference sequence). The CDR3 DNA reads TGTGCCAGCGCCAAGACAGTCCCTTACACCGGGGAGCTGTTTTTT. It is translated as CASAKTVPYTGELFF.

The CDR3 region is CASSPGQTNYGYTF. CDR3 nucleotides: TGTGCCAGCAGTCCGGGACAGACCAACTATGGCTACACCTTC. The chain is built from TRBV6-1 and TRBJ1-2; the match to TRBD1 covers 7 bases. V lost 5 bases to trimming and J lost 2 bases; unmatched junction nucleotides: 5. The CDR3 spans 14 residues. CDR1 and CDR2 from the germline V gene are MNHNS and SASEGT.

The genes are TRBV19 and TRBJ1-3; 8 nucleotides align to TRBD1. V was clipped by 6 bases and J by 4 bases; unmatched bases: 8. The CDR3 consists of 15 residues. Germline V lookup: CDR1 LNHDA, CDR2 SQIVND (reference sequence). This CDR3 is CASRLDRARGNTIYF. CDR3 DNA sequence: TGTGCCAGTAGATTGGACAGGGCGCGAGGAAACACCATATATTTT.

This rearrangement joins TRBV5-4 to TRBJ2-2; maybe TRBD2 (7 bases). This CDR3 region has 16 residues. In germline, CDR1 is SGHNT, CDR2 YYREEE (reference sequence). Trimming removed 3 bases from V and 4 bases from J, with 16 bases in between. CDR3 amino acids: CASSSQGGSGTGELFF. The DNA of the CDR3 is TGTGCCAGCAGCTCACAGGGAGGGTCGGGCACCGGGGAGCTGTTTTTT. The variable domain in full, completed from reference TRBV5-4 and TRBJ2-2, reads ETGVTQSPTHLIKTRGQQVTLRCSSQSGHNTVSWYQQALGQGPQFIFQYYREEENGRGNFPPRFSGLQFPNYSSELNVNALELDDSALYLCASSSQGGSGTGELFFGEGSRLTVL.

This chain connects TRBV4-1 to TRBJ2-1, with TRBD1 identical over 10 bases. CDR3 length equals 18 residues. The V gene's germline CDR1 is MGHRA and CDR2 YSYEKL. The ends lost 2 bases at V and 6 bases at J; junction bases unmatched: 13. The CDR3, as DNA: TGCGCCAGCAGCCAATTCCCTCCGGGACAGGGGTCCCCCAATGAGCAGTTCTTC. This translates into CASSQFPPGQGSPNEQFF.

The rearrangement links TRBV7-2 to TRBJ1-5; tentatively, D is TRBD1 (6 bases). The ends were cut back, 5 bases at V and 2 bases at J, with 16 bases in the middle. Germline V gene lookup returns CDR1 SGHTA and CDR2 FQGNSA. The CDR3 totals 16 residues. CDR3 region: CASSQGHPSGNQPQHF. DNA of the CDR3: TGTGCCAGCAGCCAGGGACACCCGTCGGGCAATCAGCCCCAGCATTTT.

V is TRBV19 and J is TRBJ1-1; D gene ambiguous. The CDR3 length is 12 residues. V lost 10 bases to trimming and J lost 11 bases, with 20 bases between them. Germline-derived CDR1 and CDR2 are LNHDA and SQIVND (reference sequence). The CDR3, as DNA: TGTGCCACCACGAGCGGATCTAGCTGGGCTTTCTTT. Translation gives CATTSGSSWAFF.

This chain links TRBV7-8 with TRBJ1-1; D gene ambiguous. The germline V gene has CDR1 SGHVS and CDR2 FQNEAQ. CDR3 size: 13 residues. Deletions cut 5 bases from V and 5 bases from J, with 12 bases between. The CDR3 DNA reads as TGTGCCAGCAGCACCGGAGTTAAAACTGAAGCTTTCTTT. It codes for CASSTGVKTEAFF. Supplemented by reference TRBV7-8 and TRBJ1-1, the full variable domain reads GAGVSQSPRYKVAKRGQDVALRCDPISGHVSLFWYQQALGQGPEFLTYFQNEAQLDKSGLPSDRFFAERPEGSVSTLKIQRTQQEDSAVYLCASSTGVKTEAFFGQGTRLTVV.

This sequence joins TRBV7-6 and TRBJ1-2; TRBD1 aligns across 9 bases. The CDR3 has 14 amino acids. The junction had 1 base not matched to a gene; V was cut back by 3 bases and J by 2 bases. The germline CDR1 and CDR2 sequences are SGHVS and FNYEAQ. CDR3 sequence reads: CASSLGQGNYGYTF. CDR3 nucleotides: TGTGCCAGCAGCTTGGGACAGGGCAACTATGGCTACACCTTC.

The rearrangement uses TRBV7-6 and TRBJ2-1, with 11 bases aligning to TRBD1. Germline CDR1 reads SGHVS; CDR2 reads FNYEAQ. Losses at the gene ends were 3 bases for V and 6 bases for J; bases not matched to a gene: 1. This CDR3 spans 14 amino acids. The chain's CDR3 is CASSFGTGGNEQFF. The CDR3 region has the DNA TGTGCCAGCAGCTTTGGGACAGGGGGCAATGAGCAGTTCTTC.

This chain uses TRBV6-5 with TRBJ2-3; TRBD2 matches at 8 bases. CDR1 MNHEY and CDR2 SVGAGI come from the germline V gene. The length of the CDR3 is 15 residues. After removal of 2 bases from V and 0 bases from J, the junction contained 1 base not matched to a gene. The CDR3 protein is CASSYLAGSTDTQYF. CDR3 DNA sequence: TGTGCCAGCAGTTACCTAGCGGGTAGCACAGATACGCAGTATTTT.

This rearrangement joins TRBV4-2 to TRBJ2-7; possible D gene TRBD1, 6 bases. V was shortened by 0 bases and J by 1 base, with 16 bases between the two germline ends. Germline V gene sequence: CDR1 LGHNA, CDR2 YNFKEQ. The CDR3 runs to 17 residues. CDR3 sequence reads: CASSQEVGQQTSYEQYF. In DNA form, the CDR3 reads TGTGCCAGCAGCCAAGAAGTAGGACAGCAAACGTCCTACGAGCAGTACTTC.